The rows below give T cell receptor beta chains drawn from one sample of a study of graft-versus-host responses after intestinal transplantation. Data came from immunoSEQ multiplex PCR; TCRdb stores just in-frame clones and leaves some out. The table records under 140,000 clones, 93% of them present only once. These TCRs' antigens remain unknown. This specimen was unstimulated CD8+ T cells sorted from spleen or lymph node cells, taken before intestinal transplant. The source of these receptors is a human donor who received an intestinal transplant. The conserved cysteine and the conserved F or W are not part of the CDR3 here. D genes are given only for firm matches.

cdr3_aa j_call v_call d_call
ASREGLSNEQF TRBJ2-1 TRBV10-2 .
ASLGGSYEQY TRBJ2-7 TRBV7-8 .
SVERDDGYT TRBJ1-2 TRBV29-1 .
ASSQGQGMTQWGYT TRBJ1-2 TRBV14 .
AWNVGSRDTQY TRBJ2-3 TRBV30 .
ASRPQGRTDQPQH TRBJ1-5 TRBV28 TRBD1
ASSPSGILSGNTIY TRBJ1-3 TRBV19 .
ASSPGNYEQY TRBJ2-7 TRBV7-9 .
ASRQGAGNQPQH TRBJ1-5 TRBV27 TRBD1
ASSPDGQGALRGYT TRBJ1-2 TRBV28 .
SIPGTSNEQF TRBJ2-1 TRBV29-1 TRBD2
ASSGVGLAGETSYEQY TRBJ2-7 TRBV5-4 TRBD2
ASSSGLAGWYEQY TRBJ2-7 TRBV7-9 TRBD2
ASSEAREAPYEQY TRBJ2-7 TRBV6-1 .
ASSQDISGSSYEQY TRBJ2-7 TRBV7-9 .
ASSPPNGSYNEQF TRBJ2-1 TRBV11-2 .
ASSSGAGNEQF TRBJ2-1 TRBV7-9 .